These 32 T cell receptor beta chains were sequenced from one sample in a study of chemoradiotherapy in HPV16-positive cancers. Assay: immunoSEQ multiplex PCR; the TCRdb copy retains only in-frame clones and omits some. The sample lists 30,000 to 50,000 clones, 76% occurring once. The source was blood, collected from a patient who underwent chemoradiotherapy. The source is a human donor with HPV-associated anogenital cancer.

This chain joins TRBV29-1 and TRBJ2-1; TRBD2 matches at 9 bases. Germline V gene sequence: CDR1 SQVTM, CDR2 ANQGSEA. Trimming removed 0 bases from V and 7 bases from J; junction bases left unmatched: 10. This CDR3 region has 16 residues. The CDR3 here is CSVEDVGGGARNEQFF. CDR3 DNA: TGCAGCGTTGAAGATGTGGGCGGGGGGGCTCGGAATGAGCAGTTCTTC.

The chain couples TRBV6-5 to TRBJ2-2, with 7 nucleotides matching TRBD1. J was trimmed by 4 bases and V by 6 bases; bases with no gene match: 8. This CDR3 has 15 amino acids. CDR1 is MNHEY and CDR2 is SVGAGI in the germline V gene. As DNA, the CDR3 is TGTGCCAGCAGAAGTACAGGGGCGGGCACCGGGGAGCTGTTTTTT. It translates to CASRSTGAGTGELFF.

The chain links TRBV11-2 to TRBJ1-1; D is uncertain. Germline V gene sequence: CDR1 SGHAT, CDR2 FQNNGV. The CDR3 extends over 18 amino acids. The V end was cut by 7 bases, the J end by 0 bases, with 24 bases between. In DNA, the CDR3 is TGTGCCAGCACCCAGTTCTACGCGGCTTTGGGGATGAACACTGAAGCTTTCTTT. Protein sequence: CASTQFYAALGMNTEAFF.

V and J are TRBV19 and TRBJ1-2; TRBD1 matches 7 bases. Germline CDR1 is LNHDA and CDR2 is SQIVND (reference sequence). The CDR3 has 13 residues. V gave up 0 bases and J gave up 8 bases; unmatched junction bases: 3. CDR3 in DNA: TGTGCCAGTAGTATAGAAACAGGGGAAGGCTACACCTTC. It encodes CASSIETGEGYTF.

For the CDR3, the DNA is TGCGCCAGCAGCCAGGTCGAAGGGGATAGCTCACCCCTCCACTTT. Translated, it gives CASSQVEGDSSPLHF. This chain links TRBV4-3 with TRBJ1-6, with D possibly TRBD1 on 5 matching bases. Germline V gives CDR1 LGHNA, CDR2 YSLEER. Between the trimmed V and J ends, which lost 3 bases and 10 bases, there was a span of 16 bases. This CDR3 has 15 residues.

This clone was observed a few times. The chain has TRBV27 and TRBJ1-2; tentative D call: TRBD1 (5 bases). The CDR3 is 17 amino acids. The V gene lost 5 bases and the J gene lost 5 bases, with 24 bases spanning the gap. Germline V gene data show CDR1 as MNHEY and CDR2 as SMNVEV (reference sequence). For the CDR3, the DNA is TGTGCCAGCAGTCCCCCACGGGGCAGATCGGGGAGTTATGGCTACACCTTC. Encoded protein: CASSPPRGRSGSYGYTF.

The genes are TRBV5-6 and TRBJ2-3; TRBD2 agrees at 12 bases. V was clipped by 4 bases and J by 2 bases; unmatched bases: 5. The CDR3 is 16 amino acids. Germline CDR1 is SGHDT and CDR2 is YYEEEE. CDR3 loop: CASSLTSGGLTDTQYF. CDR3 DNA: TGTGCCAGCAGCCTGACTAGCGGGGGCCTCACAGATACGCAGTATTTT.

The chain is built from TRBV9 and TRBJ2-2; either TRBD1 or TRBD2 may supply D (6 bases each). Germline values: CDR1 SGDLS, CDR2 YYNGEE. This CDR3 comprises 16 residues. Trimming removed 0 bases from V and 4 bases from J, with 13 bases in between. The CDR3 coding sequence is TGTGCCAGCAGCGTAGTGGGGGGCGCGAGCACCGGGGAGCTGTTTTTT. It codes for CASSVVGGASTGELFF.

The chain has TRBV6-4 and TRBJ2-1; the D call may be TRBD1 or TRBD2 (6 bases each). V was shortened by 6 bases and J by 4 bases, with 13 bases between the two germline ends. CDR3 size: 14 residues. Germline V gene data show CDR1 as MRHNA and CDR2 as SNTAGT. The CDR3 is CASSRLGGYNEQFF. The DNA of the CDR3 is TGTGCCAGCAGCAGACTAGGGGGATACAATGAGCAGTTCTTC.

This CDR3 is CASRPGPDRVYNEQFF. DNA of the CDR3: TGTGCCAGCCGACCCGGACCGGACAGGGTTTACAATGAGCAGTTCTTC. This chain joins TRBV9 and TRBJ2-1, with 8 positions matching TRBD1. V gave up 7 bases and J gave up 4 bases; unmatched junction bases: 13. Germline V CDR1 and CDR2: SGDLS, YYNGEE. The CDR3 consists of 16 residues.

This rearrangement joins TRBV25-1 to TRBJ2-5, with 11 bases that match TRBD2. Per germline, CDR1 MGHDK and CDR2 SYGVNS. The V segment lost 3 bases and the J segment 5 bases; nucleotides outside the gene matches: 2. The CDR3 is made up of 14 amino acids. The CDR3 spells CASSDRLAGETQYF. The CDR3 DNA sequence: TGTGCCAGCAGTGACAGACTAGCGGGGGAGACCCAGTACTTC.

This chain uses TRBV9 with TRBJ2-1; 9 bases are a match to TRBD1. CDR3 length equals 16 residues. The germline V gene has CDR1 SGDLS and CDR2 YYNGEE. V dropped 4 bases and J dropped 8; count of bases not matched to a gene: 13. The CDR3 nucleotides are TGTGCCAGCAGCTCACCTCCGGGACAGGGAGTATATGAGCAGTTCTTC. Translated, it gives CASSSPPGQGVYEQFF.

This chain joins TRBV7-2 and TRBJ1-4; 9 positions match TRBD1. Per the germline V gene, CDR1 is SGHTA and CDR2 is FQGNSA. The CDR3 sequence is 14 residues long. Trimming took 5 bases from V and 5 from J; bases not matched to a gene: 3. CDR3 sequence reads: CASSPGQGNEKLFF. The CDR3 nucleotides read TGTGCCAGCAGCCCTGGACAGGGGAATGAAAAACTGTTTTTT. Full variable domain (remainder filled in from reference TRBV7-2 and TRBJ1-4): GAGVSQSPSNKVTEKGKDVELRCDPISGHTALYWYRQSLGQGLEFLIYFQGNSAPDKSGLPSDRFSAERTGGSVSTLTIQRTQQEDSAVYLCASSPGQGNEKLFFGSGTQLSVL.

There are a few counts of this clone. The CDR3 loop reads CASSFLAGLRSYEQYF. The CDR3 DNA reads TGTGCCAGCAGCTTCCTAGCTGGACTGAGGTCCTACGAGCAGTACTTC. This rearrangement joins TRBV7-8 to TRBJ2-7; D possibly corresponds to TRBD2 (5 bases). The CDR3 loop spans 16 amino acids. CDR1 is SGHVS, CDR2 FQNEAQ, per germline. V was trimmed by 3 bases and J by 1 base, leaving 16 bases between them.

The CDR3 region is CASSPPRGDLNEQFF. For the CDR3, the DNA is TGTGCCAGCAGTCCACCCCGGGGGGATCTCAATGAGCAGTTCTTC. The J gene is TRBJ2-1, the V gene TRBV25-1; 7 nucleotides match TRBD2. Germline loops: CDR1 MGHDK, CDR2 SYGVNS. After removal of 5 bases from V and 6 bases from J, the junction contained 10 bases not matched to a gene. This CDR3 comprises 15 residues.

The V gene is TRBV19, the J gene TRBJ1-1; D remains unclear. V lost 7 bases and J 5 bases, leaving 17 bases between the germline ends. The CDR3 is 14 residues long. CDR1 is LNHDA, CDR2 SQIVND, per germline (reference sequence). Written as DNA, the CDR3 is TGTGCCAGTACCCACCGGACCCCGGGGACTGAAGCTTTCTTT. Its translation is CASTHRTPGTEAFF.

The J gene is TRBJ2-3, the V gene TRBV7-2, with 14 bases aligning to TRBD2. With V trimmed by 5 bases and J by 6 bases, 7 bases remained unmatched. CDR1 and CDR2 from the germline V gene are SGHTA and FQGNSA. This CDR3 contains 16 residues. CDR3 nucleotide sequence: TGTGCCAGCAGCGCCTGGACTAGCGGGGGGCCGGATACGCAGTATTTT. It translates to CASSAWTSGGPDTQYF.

This chain connects TRBV5-5 to TRBJ2-5; 7 bases are shared with TRBD1. Losses at the gene ends were 3 bases for V and 2 bases for J; bases not matched to a gene: 16. The CDR3 consists of 18 residues. The V gene's germline CDR1 is SGHKS and CDR2 YYEKEE (reference sequence). DNA for the CDR3: TGTGCCAGCAGCTCAAACTTCCGGGACAGAGTTAAACAAGAGACCCAGTACTTC. It encodes CASSSNFRDRVKQETQYF.

There are a few counts of this clone. The chain carries TRBV10-1 and TRBJ2-5; D ambiguous. The CDR3 is made up of 13 amino acids. V lost 5 bases and J lost 0, with 7 bases in between. Germline loops: CDR1 WNHNN, CDR2 SYGVQD (reference sequence). DNA of the CDR3: TGCGCCAGCAGTCCAGGATACCAAGAGACCCAGTACTTC. This sequence encodes CASSPGYQETQYF.

This clone is termed medium-sized. DNA of the CDR3: TGTGCCAGCAGTGAGGAACAGGGCTCTGGATCACCCCTCCACTTT. It codes for CASSEEQGSGSPLHF. V gene TRBV6-1 combines with J gene TRBJ1-6, with a weak D call TRBD1 (6 bases). Trimming left V 3 bases short and J 10 bases short, with 16 bases between. Per germline, CDR1 MNHNS and CDR2 SASEGT. This CDR3 contains 15 residues.

V is TRBV6-5 and J is TRBJ2-7; D is perhaps TRBD2 (5 bases). The V gene's germline CDR1 is MNHEY and CDR2 SVGAGI. This CDR3 has 12 residues. V lost 4 bases and J lost 7, with 11 bases in between. CDR3 protein: CASSSGVGEQYF. CDR3 DNA: TGTGCCAGCAGTTCCGGGGTGGGGGAGCAGTACTTC.

The chain joins TRBV6-6 to TRBJ2-5; D may be TRBD1 (6 bases). This CDR3 spans 15 amino acids. The V end was cut by 2 bases, the J end by 2 bases, with 12 bases between. The germline V gene encodes CDR1 MNHNY and CDR2 SVGAGI (reference sequence). Here the CDR3 DNA reads TGTGCCAGCAGTTACGGCGGTAGGGGGCAAGAGACCCAGTACTTC. Translating it yields CASSYGGRGQETQYF.

The CDR3 bases are TGCGCCAGCAGCCAAGTTCCCCCGACAGGGGGAGGCTACGAGCAGTACTTC. Translated: CASSQVPPTGGGYEQYF. This chain joins TRBV4-1 and TRBJ2-7; 9 bases map to TRBD1. The trim removed 1 base at V and 3 bases at J, leaving 10 bases unmatched. This CDR3 is built from 17 residues. Germline assignment: CDR1 MGHRA and CDR2 YSYEKL.

The chain employs TRBV5-1 and TRBJ2-6, with D tentatively TRBD1 (5 bases). Trimming took off 0 bases at V and 3 bases at J, with 16 bases between the two ends. Germline CDR1 is SGHRS and CDR2 is YFSETQ. The CDR3 has 18 residues. In DNA, the CDR3 is TGCGCCAGCAGCTTGGAATCAGGGCGAGAGAATGGGGCCAACGTCCTGACTTTC. This translates into CASSLESGRENGANVLTF. The variable domain in full, completed from reference TRBV5-1 and TRBJ2-6, reads KAGVTQTPRYLIKTRGQQVTLSCSPISGHRSVSWYQQTPGQGLQFLFEYFSETQRNKGNFPGRFSGRQFSNSRSEMNVSTLELGDSALYLCASSLESGRENGANVLTFGAGSRLTVL.

The chain uses TRBV11-2 and TRBJ2-2, with D perhaps matching TRBD2 (5 bases). The V gene lost 5 bases and the J gene lost 4 bases, with 8 bases spanning the gap. CDR3 length equals 13 residues. Germline lookup yields CDR1 SGHAT and CDR2 FQNNGV. This CDR3 is CASSGEGTGELFF. CDR3 nucleotide sequence: TGTGCCAGCAGCGGAGAGGGCACCGGGGAGCTGTTTTTT. The full variable domain, with the rest looked up from reference TRBV11-2 and TRBJ2-2, is EAGVAQSPRYKIIEKRQSVAFWCNPISGHATLYWYQQILGQGPKLLIQFQNNGVVDDSQLPKDRFSAERLKGVDSTLKIQPAKLEDSAVYLCASSGEGTGELFFGEGSRLTVL.

The chain uses TRBV5-5 and TRBJ1-4; TRBD1 agrees at 9 bases. The CDR3 totals 14 residues. Trimming at V came to 4 bases and at J to 6 bases, leaving 4 bases not matched to a gene. Germline loops: CDR1 SGHKS, CDR2 YYEKEE (reference sequence). The CDR3: CASSRTGGDEKLFF. Here the CDR3 DNA reads TGTGCCAGCAGCCGTACAGGGGGCGATGAAAAACTGTTTTTT.

CDR3 in DNA: TGCGCCAGTCGACGGGGGACTGGCACAGATACGCAGTATTTT. Its protein product is CASRRGTGTDTQYF. The J gene is TRBJ2-3, the V gene TRBV5-1, with D maybe TRBD2 (6 bases). This CDR3 has 14 residues. The germline gives CDR1 SGHRS, CDR2 YFSETQ. Trimming stripped 8 bases from V and 1 base from J, with 14 bases between. The whole variable domain, remainder taken from reference TRBV5-1 and TRBJ2-3, is KAGVTQTPRYLIKTRGQQVTLSCSPISGHRSVSWYQQTPGQGLQFLFEYFSETQRNKGNFPGRFSGRQFSNSRSEMNVSTLELGDSALYLCASRRGTGTDTQYFGPGTRLTVL.

This clone was recorded a few times. The V call is TRBV7-8, the J call TRBJ1-2, with a possible D match to TRBD1 (5 bases). Germline CDR1 reads SGHVS; CDR2 reads FQNEAQ. V lost 5 bases and J lost 6, with 19 bases in between. The CDR3 totals 15 residues. CDR3 DNA: TGTGCCAGCAGCCCCAGGAGGGGAGGGATGGATGGCTACACCTTC. Translating gives CASSPRRGGMDGYTF.

This CDR3 reads CASSQINSKSSYNEQFF. CDR3 nucleotides: TGTGCCAGCAGCCAGATAAACTCAAAAAGCTCCTACAATGAGCAGTTCTTC. The J gene is TRBJ2-1, the V gene TRBV7-9; D remains ambiguous. The germline V gene encodes CDR1 SEHNR and CDR2 FQNEAQ (reference sequence). The ends were cut back, 5 bases at V and 0 bases at J, with 17 bases in the middle. This CDR3 comprises 17 residues.

The chain carries TRBV7-8 and TRBJ2-5; 8 bases line up with TRBD2. Germline lookup yields CDR1 SGHVS and CDR2 FQNEAQ. V shed 5 bases, J shed 2 bases, and the junction held 4 bases outside the gene matches. The CDR3 spans 14 residues. As DNA, the CDR3 is TGTGCCAGCAGCCACGGGGGGGTTCAAGAGACCCAGTACTTC. Translating gives CASSHGGVQETQYF. Combining the CDR3 with reference TRBV7-8 and TRBJ2-5 gives the whole variable domain GAGVSQSPRYKVAKRGQDVALRCDPISGHVSLFWYQQALGQGPEFLTYFQNEAQLDKSGLPSDRFFAERPEGSVSTLKIQRTQQEDSAVYLCASSHGGVQETQYFGPGTRLLVL.

This clone was picked up a small number of times. The genes are TRBV25-1 and TRBJ1-2; TRBD1 agrees at 7 bases. There are 15 residues in the CDR3. Germline V gene data show CDR1 as MGHDK and CDR2 as SYGVNS. The J segment lost 4 bases and the V segment lost 4 bases, leaving 9 bases of the junction unmatched. DNA of the CDR3: TGTGCCAGCAGTGTTCACGACAGGGCCGCCTATGGCTACACCTTC. Protein product: CASSVHDRAAYGYTF.

The chain joins TRBV9 to TRBJ1-1, with D possibly being TRBD1 (6 bases). V gave up 0 bases and J gave up 12 bases, with 15 bases separating them. CDR1 is SGDLS and CDR2 is YYNGEE in the germline V gene. This CDR3 has 13 amino acids. The CDR3 spells CASSVEGGTTTFF. As DNA, the CDR3 is TGTGCCAGCAGCGTAGAGGGGGGAACAACAACTTTCTTT.